These T cell receptor beta chains were read from a single sample in a study of response to subunit inactivated influenza vaccine. Each CDR3 protein is one row after TCRdb ran MiXCR on the RT-PCR reads. Among hundreds of thousands of distinct CDR3 sequences listed, 18% were seen once. This specimen was PBMCs from blood, taken around 5 days after vaccination. Receptor source: a man in his fifties who received an inactivated influenza vaccine. CDR3s include the opening cysteine and the closing phenylalanine or tryptophan. D genes are given only for firm matches. Size values are once, few and many counts, or a class for expanded clones, and some rows have none.

TRBJ2-1,TRBD2,.,TRBV18,CASSPPSGGSYNEQFF,TGTGCCAGCTCACCACCTAGCGGGGGGTCCTACAATGAGCAGTTCTTC
TRBJ2-3,.,many,TRBV20-1,CSARDPWAGAVDTQYF,TGCAGTGCTAGAGATCCCTGGGCGGGGGCGGTTGATACGCAGTATTTT
TRBJ1-3,.,.,TRBV6-5,CASSYGAGSGNTIYF,TGTGCCAGCAGTTACGGGGCAGGGTCCGGAAACACCATATATTTT
TRBJ2-1,.,few,TRBV6-2/TRBV6-3,CASTEGSGKSYNEQFF,TGTGCCAGCACCGAAGGGTCGGGGAAATCCTACAATGAGCAGTTCTTC
TRBJ2-7,TRBD1,.,TRBV6-2/TRBV6-3,CASSYFGQEASYF,TGTGCCAGCAGTTACTTCGGACAGGAGGCGTCGTACTTC
TRBJ1-3,.,many,TRBV7-2,CASSLVGGSGNTIYF,TGTGCCAGCAGCTTAGTTGGAGGGTCTGGAAACACCATATATTTT
TRBJ1-1,.,few,TRBV12-3/TRBV12-4,CASRIEANTEAFF,TGTGCCAGCAGAATAGAGGCGAACACTGAAGCTTTCTTT
TRBJ1-1,TRBD1,once,TRBV27,CASSPQGARFTEAFF,TGTGCCAGCAGTCCTCAGGGGGCGCGGTTCACTGAAGCTTTCTTT
TRBJ2-5,.,few,TRBV6-5,CASSYSLLETQYF,TGTGCCAGCAGTTACTCACTGCTAGAGACCCAGTACTTC
TRBJ1-1,.,.,TRBV29-1,CSVGLLEVNTEAFF,TGCAGCGTTGGGTTGTTAGAGGTGAACACTGAAGCTTTCTTT
TRBJ2-2,TRBD1,few,TRBV7-3,CASSLTTGVGELFF,TGTGCCAGCAGCTTAACTACAGGGGTGGGGGAGCTGTTTTTT
TRBJ2-7,TRBD1,few,TRBV28,CASSQTGGSYEQYF,TGTGCCAGCAGTCAGACAGGGGGTTCCTACGAGCAGTACTTC
TRBJ1-6,.,.,TRBV5-1,CASSRGSYNSPPHF,TGCGCCAGCAGCCGCGGCTCCTATAATTCACCCCCCCACTTT
TRBJ2-1,.,many,TRBV12-3/TRBV12-4,CASILGSANEQFF,TGTGCCAGCATCTTAGGGTCTGCGAATGAGCAGTTCTTC